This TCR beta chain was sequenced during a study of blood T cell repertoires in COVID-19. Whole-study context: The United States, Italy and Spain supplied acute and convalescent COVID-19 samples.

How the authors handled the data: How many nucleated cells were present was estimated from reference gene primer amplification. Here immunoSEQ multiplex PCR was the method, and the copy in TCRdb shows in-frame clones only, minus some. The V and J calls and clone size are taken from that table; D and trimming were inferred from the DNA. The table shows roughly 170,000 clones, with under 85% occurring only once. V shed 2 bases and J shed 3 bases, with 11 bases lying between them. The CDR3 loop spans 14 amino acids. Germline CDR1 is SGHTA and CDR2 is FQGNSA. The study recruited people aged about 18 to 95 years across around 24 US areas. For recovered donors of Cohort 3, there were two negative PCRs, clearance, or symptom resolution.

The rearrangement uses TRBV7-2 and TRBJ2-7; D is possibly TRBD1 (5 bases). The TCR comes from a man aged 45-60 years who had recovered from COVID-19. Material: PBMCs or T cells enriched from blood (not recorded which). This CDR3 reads CASSLQGIYYEQYF. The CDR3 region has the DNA TGTGCCAGCAGCTTACAGGGCATCTACTACGAGCAGTACTTC. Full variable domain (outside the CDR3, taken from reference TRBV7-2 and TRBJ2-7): GAGVSQSPSNKVTEKGKDVELRCDPISGHTALYWYRQSLGQGLEFLIYFQGNSAPDKSGLPSDRFSAERTGGSVSTLTIQRTQQEDSAVYLCASSLQGIYYEQYFGPGTRLTVT.